A selection of T cell receptor beta chains follows, all from one sample in a study of neoadjuvant nivolumab and ipilimumab in lung cancer. Libraries were prepared by immunoSEQ multiplex PCR; TCRdb keeps only in-frame clonotypes and omits some of them. The repertoire holds over 8,500 clones, with 75% to 80% as singletons. The material sequenced was tumor tissue, taken after neoadjuvant nivolumab, alone or with ipilimumab, at or shortly before surgery. Source of these receptors: an adult with non-small cell lung cancer. Some clones in this sample may be carry-over from other donors' samples. Each CDR3 is given with its conserved first and last residue. A D gene is named only where the DNA matches it firmly. Clone size is given for some rows only: seen once, a few or many times, or a class if the clone is expanded.

clone_size,v_call,j_call,d_call,cdr3_aa,cdr3_nt
-,TRBV9,TRBJ1-2,-,CASSGANYGYTF,TGTGCCAGCAGCGGGGCTAACTATGGCTACACCTTC
-,TRBV10-3,TRBJ1-2,-,CATQGDYGYTF,TGTGCCACTCAGGGAGACTATGGCTACACCTTC
-,TRBV14,TRBJ1-1,-,CASSPHGVNTEAFF,TGTGCCAGCAGCCCACACGGAGTTAACACTGAAGCTTTCTTT
-,TRBV11-2,TRBJ2-7,TRBD1,CASGQGTGRTYEQYF,TGTGCCAGCGGCCAAGGGACAGGGCGAACCTACGAGCAGTACTTC
-,TRBV11-2,TRBJ1-2,TRBD1,CASSATGTDYYGYTF,TGTGCCAGCAGCGCTACCGGGACAGACTACTATGGCTACACCTTC
-,TRBV7-8,TRBJ2-7,TRBD1,CASSSGTGAVLYEQYF,TGTGCCAGCAGCTCAGGGACAGGGGCTGTTCTCTACGAGCAGTACTTC
-,TRBV5-6,TRBJ2-7,-,CASSFFRQRVSYEQYF,TGTGCCAGCAGCTTTTTCCGACAGAGGGTTTCCTACGAGCAGTACTTC
-,TRBV25-1,TRBJ2-5,-,CASTEPQGGQETQYF,TGTGCCAGCACCGAACCCCAGGGGGGGCAAGAGACCCAGTACTTC
-,TRBV11-3,TRBJ2-2,TRBD2,CASSNELLAGRGWTGELFF,TGTGCCAGCAGCAATGAACTACTAGCGGGAAGAGGGTGGACCGGGGAGCTGTTTTTT
once,TRBV10-3,TRBJ2-1,TRBD2,CAISGGTSHMSSYNEQFF,TGTGCCATCAGTGGCGGGACTAGCCATATGAGCTCCTACAATGAGCAGTTCTTC
once,TRBV5-1,TRBJ1-2,-,CASSSEQAVGYTF,TGCGCCAGCAGCTCCGAACAGGCGGTCGGCTACACCTTC
-,TRBV7-6,TRBJ2-1,-,CASSLALTGIDEQFF,TGTGCCAGCAGCTTAGCCCTCACTGGCATAGATGAGCAGTTCTTC
-,TRBV11-2,TRBJ1-6,TRBD1,CASSSDGQGISPLHF,TGTGCCAGCAGCTCCGATGGACAGGGTATTTCACCCCTCCACTTT
-,TRBV4-3,TRBJ2-7,TRBD1,CASSWTGGSEQYF,TGCGCCAGCAGCTGGACAGGGGGCAGCGAGCAGTACTTC
-,TRBV29-1,TRBJ1-1,-,CSVARAFF,TGCAGCGTTGCTAGAGCTTTCTTT
-,TRBV15,TRBJ1-1,TRBD1,CATSRGPTGGGLMNTEAFF,TGTGCCACCAGCAGAGGACCCACAGGGGGAGGACTAATGAACACTGAAGCTTTCTTT
once,TRBV6-5,TRBJ2-7,-,CASSLGHEQYF,TGTGCCAGCAGCCTGGGACACGAGCAGTACTTC
once,TRBV11-2,TRBJ1-4,TRBD1,CASSLGQGAAEKLFF,TGTGCCAGCAGCTTAGGACAGGGGGCGGCGGAAAAACTGTTTTTT
-,TRBV7-2,TRBJ2-1,TRBD2,CASSLALAGYNEQFF,TGTGCCAGCAGCTTAGCACTAGCGGGATACAATGAGCAGTTCTTC
few,TRBV6-5,TRBJ1-1,-,CASSASTGRAFF,TGTGCCAGCAGTGCATCCACAGGGAGAGCTTTCTTT
-,TRBV7-9,TRBJ1-5,-,CASGKQDQPQHF,TGTGCCAGCGGAAAACAGGATCAGCCCCAGCATTTT
-,TRBV11-1,TRBJ2-7,TRBD1,CASSQGTGLGEQYF,TGTGCCAGCAGTCAAGGGACAGGGCTGGGGGAGCAGTACTTC
-,TRBV5-1,TRBJ1-1,-,CASGPVRTEAFF,TGCGCCAGCGGCCCCGTGAGGACTGAAGCTTTCTTT
-,TRBV5-1,TRBJ1-3,-,CASSLIGDTIYF,TGCGCCAGCAGCTTGATAGGAGACACCATATATTTT
once,TRBV5-1,TRBJ2-7,-,CASSLSQDSSYEQYF,TGCGCCAGCAGCTTGAGCCAGGATAGCTCCTACGAGCAGTACTTC
-,TRBV7-9,TRBJ2-6,-,CASSPRGGGFPNVLTF,TGTGCCAGCAGCCCCAGGGGAGGTGGGTTTCCCAACGTCCTGACTTTC
-,TRBV7-2,TRBJ1-5,TRBD1,CASRTGVDGNQPQHF,TGTGCCAGTAGGACAGGGGTTGATGGCAATCAGCCCCAGCATTTT
once,TRBV14,TRBJ1-2,-,CASGPWGEGGYTF,TGTGCCAGCGGTCCGTGGGGGGAGGGTGGCTACACCTTC
-,TRBV30,TRBJ1-1,-,CAWSVQRNTEAFF,TGTGCCTGGAGTGTACAGAGAAACACTGAAGCTTTCTTT
-,TRBV6-5,TRBJ2-7,-,CASSPEDGFEQYF,TGTGCCAGCAGTCCGGAGGACGGTTTCGAGCAGTACTTC
once,TRBV11-3,TRBJ2-7,TRBD1,CASSGRDSTYEQYF,TGTGCCAGCAGCGGACGGGACAGTACCTACGAGCAGTACTTC
-,TRBV5-1,TRBJ2-7,TRBD1,CASRTGPQYEQYF,TGCGCCAGCAGGACAGGGCCTCAGTACGAGCAGTACTTC
-,TRBV5-1,TRBJ1-1,-,CASSFYGGNTEAFF,TGCGCCAGCAGCTTCTATGGCGGGAACACTGAAGCTTTCTTT
-,TRBV18,TRBJ1-2,TRBD1,CASSPSRDSPYGYTF,TGTGCCAGCTCACCTTCCCGGGACAGTCCTTATGGCTACACCTTC
-,TRBV14,TRBJ2-5,-,CASSQDLGQNQETQYF,TGTGCCAGCAGCCAAGATCTAGGGCAGAACCAAGAGACCCAGTACTTC
-,TRBV2,TRBJ2-7,-,CASSEARGYEQYF,TGTGCCAGCAGTGAGGCCAGGGGCTACGAGCAGTACTTC
once,TRBV18,TRBJ2-3,-,CASSATDTQYF,TGTGCCAGCTCTGCGACAGATACGCAGTATTTT
-,TRBV18,TRBJ1-5,-,CASSGQGNQPQHF,TGTGCCAGCTCAGGGCAAGGAAATCAGCCCCAGCATTTT
-,TRBV11-3,TRBJ2-2,TRBD1,CASSLDRGVNTGELFF,TGTGCCAGCAGCTTGGACAGGGGTGTGAACACCGGGGAGCTGTTTTTT
-,TRBV5-1,TRBJ1-1,-,CASSPRPGTEAFF,TGCGCCAGCAGCCCGCGTCCCGGGACTGAAGCTTTCTTT
few,TRBV30,TRBJ1-2,-,CAWSRQGGSYGYTF,TGTGCCTGGAGTAGGCAGGGTGGAAGCTATGGCTACACCTTC
-,TRBV6-5,TRBJ1-1,-,CASSYIENTEAFF,TGTGCCAGCAGTTACATCGAGAACACTGAAGCTTTCTTT
-,TRBV18,TRBJ2-7,-,CASSPAGEEQYF,TGTGCCAGCTCCCCCGCCGGGGAGGAGCAGTACTTC
-,TRBV6-6,TRBJ1-5,-,CASSYSQPGQPQHF,TGTGCCAGCAGTTACTCCCAGCCGGGGCAGCCCCAGCATTTT
-,TRBV7-2,TRBJ2-7,-,CASSLNYQYEQYF,TGTGCCAGCAGCTTGAACTACCAGTACGAGCAGTACTTC
-,TRBV4-3,TRBJ2-3,-,CASSQDPPAGPIQDTQYF,TGCGCCAGCAGCCAAGATCCCCCTGCGGGGCCGATCCAGGATACGCAGTATTTT
-,TRBV9,TRBJ2-4,-,CASSANTGKENIQYF,TGTGCCAGCAGCGCGAACACAGGGAAGGAGAACATTCAGTACTTC
-,TRBV6-6,TRBJ2-1,-,CASSYSYEQFF,TGTGCCAGCAGTTACTCGTACGAGCAGTTCTTC
-,TRBV11-3,TRBJ2-3,-,CASSPEGGVRADTQYF,TGTGCCAGCAGCCCCGAGGGGGGAGTGAGAGCAGATACGCAGTATTTT
-,TRBV6-5,TRBJ1-1,-,CASRFSQNTEAFF,TGTGCCAGCAGGTTCTCACAGAACACTGAAGCTTTCTTT
-,TRBV5-6,TRBJ1-4,-,CASSPGTREKLFF,TGTGCCAGCAGCCCCGGGACCCGGGAAAAACTGTTTTTT
-,TRBV6-6,TRBJ1-2,-,CASSGGGFTYGYTF,TGTGCCAGCAGTGGGGGCGGTTTTACCTATGGCTACACCTTC
-,TRBV7-9,TRBJ2-1,TRBD2,CASSISGGAYNEQFF,TGTGCCAGCAGCATTAGCGGGGGGGCCTACAATGAGCAGTTCTTC
-,TRBV19,TRBJ1-1,TRBD1,CASSIEGQMNTEAFF,TGTGCCAGTAGTATAGAGGGACAGATGAACACTGAAGCTTTCTTT
-,TRBV11-2,TRBJ1-2,-,CASSRDSNYGYTF,TGTGCCAGCAGCCGAGACAGTAACTATGGCTACACCTTC
few,TRBV2,TRBJ2-2,TRBD2,CASGASGGPTGELFF,TGTGCCAGCGGGGCTAGCGGGGGACCCACCGGGGAGCTGTTTTTT